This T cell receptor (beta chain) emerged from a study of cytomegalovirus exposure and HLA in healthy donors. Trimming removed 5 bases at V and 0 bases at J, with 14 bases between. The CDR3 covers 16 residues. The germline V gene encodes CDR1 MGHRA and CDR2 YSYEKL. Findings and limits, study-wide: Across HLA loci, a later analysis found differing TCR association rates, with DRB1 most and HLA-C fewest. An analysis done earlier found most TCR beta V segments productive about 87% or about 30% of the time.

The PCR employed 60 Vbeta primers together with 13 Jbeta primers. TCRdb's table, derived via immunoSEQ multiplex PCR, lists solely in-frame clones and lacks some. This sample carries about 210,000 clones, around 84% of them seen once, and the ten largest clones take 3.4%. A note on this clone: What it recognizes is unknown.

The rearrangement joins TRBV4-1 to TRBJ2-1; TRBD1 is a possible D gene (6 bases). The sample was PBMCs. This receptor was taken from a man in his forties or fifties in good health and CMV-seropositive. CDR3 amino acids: CASSTTDRPSYNEQFF. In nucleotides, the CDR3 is TGCGCCAGCAGCACCACTGACAGGCCCTCCTACAATGAGCAGTTCTTC.